This T cell receptor (beta chain) derives from a study of cytomegalovirus exposure and HLA in healthy donors (dated 2017 in TCRdb). General notes on the study: According to a later analysis, one platform produced both the 120 validation repertoires and the 666 repertoires of the first cohort. A separate validation cohort of roughly 130 different subjects was used in addition to the roughly 670-subject first cohort. The aim of the study was to test whether cataloging public T cell receptors could identify signatures of past pathogen exposure. The study combined high-throughput TCR immunosequencing, statistical association of individual TCRs with disease status, and machine learning to predict cytomegalovirus infection status.

Study-wide conclusions, independent of this receptor: The validation cohort had no HLA typing available for a later analysis, so co-occurrence within that cohort was assessed over all 110 or so repertoires. The study gave a list of about 170 TCR beta chains associated with cytomegalovirus. Three of the identified cytomegalovirus-associated TCR beta chains were confirmed in vitro to be specific for cytomegalovirus antigens. The classifier was reported to diagnose cytomegalovirus status with high specificity and sensitivity in both the original cohort and the validation cohort. Most TCR sequences were seen in very few donors, while some public TCRs were found in many individuals. The authors suggested that the approach could potentially be extended to other disease states and immunological phenotypes. Of the cluster scores, 90% to 95% were above 0 in a later analysis, which found that TCRs clustered in the first cohort also tended to co-occur in the 130 or so validation repertoires.

Receptors were amplified or captured by the immunoSEQ multiplex PCR assay. The paper's data handling went like this. A statistical classification framework was built to diagnose cytomegalovirus status from the catalog of TCR beta chain sequences. TCRdb provides this immuneACCESS table in a form limited to in-frame rearrangements. Some clones are lacking; in checked studies, under half of them reflect an unresolved V gene, and why the rest are absent is not known. V, J and clone size are those of that table, while D and trimming were read from the DNA. The sample profile shows about 150,000 clones; roughly 87% of them were found once. 4.5% to 5.5% of the sample is taken by the ten largest. Donors formed part of the validation cohort, which comprised over a hundred subjects and was distinct from the first cohort of 690 or so subjects. Reading the germline V gene gives CDR1 SGHRS and CDR2 YFSETQ. The CDR3 goes from the cysteine to the phenylalanine over 13 residues. The kept DNA is CDR3 alone, 39 bases in frame from the first base. Relative to germline, V is 0 bases shorter and J is 10 bases shorter, with 11 bases between their ends.

As to this clone: The specificity of this receptor is unknown. No base qualities exist here, and no much larger clone lies one base off it.

The chain is assembled from TRBV5-1 and TRBJ2-1; TRBD2 might be the D gene, on 5 matching bases. The sequence came from a man younger than 30 in good health and CMV-seropositive. Sequences were obtained from PBMCs. CDR3 sequence: CASSLVEESEQFF. The DNA sequence is TGCGCCAGCAGCTTGGTGGAGGAGTCGGAGCAGTTCTTC.